Detailed here is one T cell receptor (beta chain). Antigen specificity is unknown. Among the donors, all were healthy bone marrow donors. The data stem from a study of cytomegalovirus exposure and HLA in healthy donors. CDR1 is MRHNA and CDR2 is SNTAGT in the germline V gene. The CDR3 has 17 amino acids. The trim removed 3 bases at V and 0 bases at J, leaving 7 bases unmatched. Findings and limits, study-wide: Within a later analysis, the majority of CMV-associated TCR beta chains appeared HLA-restricted.

13 Jbeta primers and 60 Vbeta primers were used for the PCR. Profiling relied on immunoSEQ multiplex PCR, and the TCRdb table lists in-frame clones only, not all of them. The table includes about 130,000 clones, around 80% detected once. The chain has TRBV6-4 and TRBJ1-5; TRBD1 agrees at 8 bases. Sequencing was done on a sample of PBMCs. The clonotype originates from a man aged 30 to 45 in good health and CMV-seronegative. The CDR3 coding sequence is TGTGCCAGCAGTGATAAGGACAGGGAATTTAGCAATCAGCCCCAGCATTTT. It codes for CASSDKDREFSNQPQHF.